This T cell receptor (beta chain) was sequenced during a study of identical twins. General study findings and limits: Beta out-of-frame twin sharing showed a weaker excess.

Unique molecular identifiers were in the cDNA, with template-switch universal primer binding. Each CDR3 protein gets one entry after TCRdb re-called the 5' RACE reads with MiXCR. The sample includes about 470,000 distinct CDR3 sequences, around 24% seen only once; the top ten take about 2.7%. V shed 5 bases, J shed 0 bases, and the junction held 4 bases outside the gene matches. Germline V gives CDR1 SEHNR, CDR2 FQNEAQ (reference sequence). The length of the CDR3 is 15 residues. In its sample, this clonotype was seen once. Its cognate antigen is unknown. These same records also appear under a second study, on T cells expressing NK-cell markers. This second study notes: Questions lingered over whether expanded NKG2C+ T cell clones were HCMV-specific.

The V and J genes are TRBV7-9 and TRBJ2-1, with 7 bases identical to TRBD2. The sequencing input was CD4+ T cells sorted from blood. The source of this sequence is a woman under 30 in good health. The CDR3 loop reads CASSTAGVSYNEQFF. Here the CDR3 DNA reads TGTGCCAGCAGCACCGCGGGGGTCTCCTACAATGAGCAGTTCTTC.